The 28 T cell receptor beta chains listed next were all sequenced from one sample in a study of cytomegalovirus exposure and HLA in healthy donors. Sequenced by immunoSEQ multiplex PCR; TCRdb stores in-frame clones only, minus some. The data show about 88,000 clones, 96% seen once. The material sequenced was PBMCs. These receptors were obtained from a man aged 18 to 30 in good health and CMV-seronegative.

The chain carries TRBV18 and TRBJ2-1; no reliable D call. The CDR3 sequence is 14 residues long. V lost 3 bases and J lost 5, with 11 bases in between. Germline CDR1 KGHSH, CDR2 LQKENI. The DNA of the CDR3 is TGTGCCAGCTCACCCTCCGTGGGCGACAATGAGCAGTTCTTC. Its protein product is CASSPSVGDNEQFF.

This sequence joins TRBV7-9 and TRBJ2-7; TRBD1 matches 7 bases. Germline V gene sequence: CDR1 SEHNR, CDR2 FQNEAQ (reference sequence). The CDR3 spans 12 residues. The trim removed 8 bases at V and 4 bases at J, leaving 5 bases unmatched. CDR3: CASGTTGYEQYF. The CDR3 nucleotides are TGTGCCAGCGGGACGACAGGGTACGAGCAGTACTTC.

The J gene is TRBJ2-1, the V gene TRBV5-4, with D possibly TRBD2 on 5 matching bases. V lost 0 bases, J lost 8 bases, and 15 bases lay in between. Germline V gives CDR1 SGHNT, CDR2 YYREEE (reference sequence). This CDR3 is built from 15 residues. CDR3 bases: TGTGCCAGCAGCTTGGAAACTGCGGGTATCCATGAGCAGTTCTTC. Protein: CASSLETAGIHEQFF.

The CDR3 sequence is CASSLRTVSTYTEAFF. The CDR3 DNA sequence: TGTGCCAGTAGTCTTAGGACAGTCTCTACCTACACTGAAGCTTTCTTT. The rearrangement joins TRBV19 to TRBJ1-1, with a tentative D call TRBD1 (6 bases). This CDR3 comprises 16 residues. Germline CDR1 and CDR2: LNHDA and SQIVND (reference sequence). V was pared by 5 bases and J by 3 bases, with 19 bases between.

This chain joins TRBV19 and TRBJ2-3; tentatively, D is TRBD1 (5 bases). Germline values: CDR1 LNHDA, CDR2 SQIVND (reference sequence). The CDR3 totals 14 residues. Deletions cut 6 bases from V and 4 bases from J, with 14 bases between. The CDR3 protein is CASSQGYKADTQYF. In nucleotides, the CDR3 is TGTGCCAGTAGCCAGGGTTATAAGGCAGATACGCAGTATTTT. The whole variable domain, filled in from reference TRBV19 and TRBJ2-3, reads DGGITQSPKYLFRKEGQNVTLSCEQNLNHDAMYWYRQDPGQGLRLIYYSQIVNDFQKGDIAEGYSVSREKKESFPLTVTSAQKNPTAFYLCASSQGYKADTQYFGPGTRLTVL.

The genes are TRBV28 and TRBJ1-2; 9 bases are a match to TRBD1. Germline V gives CDR1 MDHEN, CDR2 SYDVKM. V dropped 4 bases and J dropped 3; count of bases not matched to a gene: 6. The CDR3 covers 15 residues. The CDR3 sequence is CASSSRWTGDYGYTF. CDR3 bases: TGTGCCAGCAGTTCCCGATGGACAGGGGACTATGGCTACACCTTC.

The chain has TRBV10-3 and TRBJ2-1; D perhaps matches TRBD1 (5 bases). The CDR3 consists of 15 residues. The V gene's germline CDR1 is ENHRY and CDR2 SYGVKD. V lost 5 bases to trimming and J lost 3 bases, with 14 bases between them. The CDR3 reads CAISSAQGFYNEQFF. The CDR3 DNA is TGTGCCATCAGTTCGGCCCAGGGATTCTACAATGAGCAGTTCTTC.

The sample holds one count of this clone. The chain employs TRBV5-5 and TRBJ1-1; D possibly corresponds to TRBD1 (6 bases). Between the trimmed V and J ends, which lost 5 bases and 3 bases, there was a span of 14 bases. The germline gives CDR1 SGHKS, CDR2 YYEKEE (reference sequence). The CDR3 length is 14 residues. The CDR3 bases are TGTGCCAGCAGGTACAGGGTTTCGGACACTGAAGCTTTCTTT. It is translated as CASRYRVSDTEAFF.

J is TRBJ1-4 and V is TRBV5-1, with a tentative D call TRBD1 (6 bases). Between the trimmed V and J ends, which lost 4 bases and 6 bases, there was a span of 19 bases. The germline gives CDR1 SGHRS, CDR2 YFSETQ. The CDR3 is 16 residues long. CDR3 bases: TGCGCCAGCAGCGCAATGGCCGGGACATATCATGAAAAACTGTTTTTT. This encodes CASSAMAGTYHEKLFF.

The J gene is TRBJ1-2, the V gene TRBV27, with a tentative D call TRBD1 (5 bases). The length of the CDR3 is 13 residues. Looked up from germline, CDR1 is MNHEY and CDR2 is SMNVEV (reference sequence). The germline V and J ends were trimmed by 2 bases and 4 bases, with 8 bases remaining between them. CDR3 nucleotide sequence: TGTGCCAGCAGTTTAATCGGGGGCTATGGCTACACCTTC. Translated: CASSLIGGYGYTF.

The chain employs TRBV7-9 and TRBJ2-1, with 10 bases fitting TRBD2. V was clipped by 5 bases and J by 5 bases; unmatched bases: 9. CDR1 SEHNR and CDR2 FQNEAQ come from the germline V gene (reference sequence). The CDR3 runs 16 residues. In DNA, the CDR3 is TGTGCCAGCAGCCCCCCACCGGGACTAGCGAACAATGAGCAGTTCTTC. Translation gives CASSPPPGLANNEQFF.

This chain joins TRBV29-1 and TRBJ1-4; D perhaps matches TRBD1 (5 bases). Between the trimmed V and J ends, which lost 5 bases and 3 bases, there was a span of 16 bases. CDR1 is SQVTM, CDR2 ANQGSEA, per germline. The CDR3 covers 15 residues. CDR3 sequence reads: CSVTLMGEANEKLFF. The CDR3, as DNA: TGCAGCGTTACCCTGATGGGGGAGGCTAATGAAAAACTGTTTTTT.

The rearrangement uses TRBV6-5 and TRBJ2-5; TRBD2 agrees at 13 bases. This CDR3 spans 15 amino acids. Germline loops: CDR1 MNHEY, CDR2 SVGAGI. The junction had 6 bases not matched to a gene; V was cut back by 6 bases and J by 5 bases. DNA of the CDR3: TGTGCCAGCAGAGGACTAGCGGGAGTTGGGGAGACCCAGTACTTC. Its protein is CASRGLAGVGETQYF.

CDR3 bases: TGCGCCAGCAGAACCATACAGGGGCAGAACACTGAAGCTTTCTTT. Encoded protein: CASRTIQGQNTEAFF. This chain joins TRBV5-1 and TRBJ1-1; 7 bases align to TRBD1. The ends lost 5 bases at V and 1 base at J; junction bases unmatched: 8. Germline assignment: CDR1 SGHRS and CDR2 YFSETQ. The CDR3 has 15 residues.

The chain links TRBV4-1 to TRBJ1-1; the D gene is possibly TRBD1 (6 bases). Germline CDR1 and CDR2: MGHRA and YSYEKL. The V end was cut by 0 bases, the J end by 6 bases, with 11 bases between. This CDR3 comprises 14 residues. The CDR3 is CASSQDRGGPEAFF. The DNA for the CDR3 is TGCGCCAGCAGCCAAGATAGGGGGGGTCCTGAAGCTTTCTTT.

The rearrangement links TRBV7-9 to TRBJ1-2, with 12 bases lining up with TRBD1. Trimming at V came to 5 bases and at J to 2 bases, leaving 15 bases not matched to a gene. In germline, CDR1 is SEHNR, CDR2 FQNEAQ (reference sequence). The CDR3 length is 19 residues. CDR3 protein: CASSAAPGTGGGLNYGYTF. The CDR3 bases are TGTGCCAGCAGCGCAGCGCCCGGGACAGGGGGCGGTCTGAACTATGGCTACACCTTC.

The rearrangement links TRBV4-3 to TRBJ1-5; D may be TRBD1 (5 bases). Trimming cost V 2 bases and J 9 bases, with 20 bases left between them. This CDR3 spans 16 amino acids. Germline-derived CDR1 and CDR2 are LGHNA and YSLEER. CDR3 DNA sequence: TGCGCCAGCAGCCAAACCCACCAGGGTACCCACCCGCCCCAGCATTTT. As protein: CASSQTHQGTHPPQHF.

The chain employs TRBV4-3 and TRBJ2-7; 15 bases align to TRBD2. CDR1 LGHNA and CDR2 YSLEER come from the germline V gene. V lost 3 bases, J lost 2 bases, and 11 bases stayed unmatched. This CDR3 has 19 residues. The CDR3 bases are TGCGCCAGCAGCCATGGCGGACTAGCGGGAGGGCCTTTGACCTACGAGCAGTACGTC. It is translated as CASSHGGLAGGPLTYEQYV.

This chain uses TRBV14 with TRBJ1-1; D is ambiguous. Germline V CDR1 and CDR2: SGHDN, FVKESK. The CDR3 totals 15 residues. V was pared by 2 bases and J by 0 bases, with 10 bases between. CDR3 nucleotide sequence: TGTGCCAGCAGCCAAAGCGGAAGCTTGAACACTGAAGCTTTCTTT. Encoded protein: CASSQSGSLNTEAFF.

This clone appeared a single time. This chain connects TRBV5-1 to TRBJ2-2; 10 bases are a match to TRBD2. The CDR3 is 15 amino acids. Germline lookup yields CDR1 SGHRS and CDR2 YFSETQ. Trimming took 1 base from V and 5 from J; bases not matched to a gene: 2. CDR3 in DNA: TGCGCCAGCAGCTTGACTAGCGGGAAGACCGGGGAGCTGTTTTTT. Amino acid sequence: CASSLTSGKTGELFF.

The V and J genes are TRBV28 and TRBJ2-6; 12 bases align to TRBD1. V trimming: 6 bases; J trimming: 0 bases; junction bases outside the gene matches: 9. The CDR3 length is 19 residues. The germline V gene encodes CDR1 MDHEN and CDR2 SYDVKM. The CDR3 nucleotides read TGTGCCAGCAGGGAGGGGGACAGGGGGCCGCGCTCTGGGGCCAACGTCCTGACTTTC. It is translated as CASREGDRGPRSGANVLTF.

V usage is TRBV28 and J usage is TRBJ1-4, with TRBD1 matching over 8 bases. The CDR3 sequence is 16 residues long. J gave up 7 bases and V 8 bases, and 15 bases lay outside the gene matches. The germline CDR1 and CDR2 sequences are MDHEN and SYDVKM. CDR3 residues: CASEQTAGGMVEKLFF. In nucleotides, the CDR3 is TGTGCCAGCGAACAAACGGCAGGGGGCATGGTTGAAAAACTGTTTTTT.

The CDR3 loop reads CAIRGDTGGETQYF. CDR3 sequence (DNA): TGTGCCATCAGGGGGGATACAGGGGGAGAGACCCAGTACTTC. This chain uses TRBV10-3 with TRBJ2-5, with 8 bases aligning to TRBD1. This CDR3 spans 14 amino acids. V was clipped by 6 bases and J by 4 bases; unmatched bases: 7. Germline V lookup: CDR1 ENHRY, CDR2 SYGVKD.

The CDR3 is CASTRTGFATNEKLFF. The CDR3 nucleotides read TGTGCCAGCACTAGGACAGGATTTGCAACTAATGAAAAACTGTTTTTT. The chain has TRBV5-6 and TRBJ1-4; 7 bases are shared with TRBD1. This CDR3 has 16 residues. CDR1 SGHDT and CDR2 YYEEEE come from the germline V gene. Germline trimming cut 6 bases from V and 0 bases from J; bases unmatched to any gene: 8.

The rearrangement uses TRBV19 and TRBJ1-1; TRBD1 agrees at 10 bases. CDR1 and CDR2 (germline): LNHDA, SQIVND (reference sequence). The V gene end was trimmed by 6 bases and the J gene end by 2 bases; junction bases not matched to a gene: 6. CDR3 length: 15 amino acids. CDR3 in DNA: TGTGCCAGTAGATGGGGGGACAGGGGAAACACTGAAGCTTTCTTT. Translated: CASRWGDRGNTEAFF.

The J gene is TRBJ2-7, the V gene TRBV4-1, with D possibly matching TRBD2 (5 bases). The CDR3 is 12 residues long. Trimming left V 3 bases short and J 6 bases short, with 9 bases between. The germline V gene encodes CDR1 MGHRA and CDR2 YSYEKL. CDR3: CASSQPRGEQYF. DNA for the CDR3: TGCGCCAGCAGCCAGCCACGGGGCGAGCAGTACTTC.

The V gene is TRBV4-1, the J gene TRBJ2-7, with TRBD2 as a possible D gene (5 bases). The germline V gene has CDR1 MGHRA and CDR2 YSYEKL. V gave up 0 bases and J gave up 3 bases, with 12 bases separating them. The CDR3 is 15 residues long. Here the CDR3 reads CASSQDTFGVYEQYF. In nucleotides, the CDR3 is TGCGCCAGCAGCCAAGACACATTCGGGGTCTACGAGCAGTACTTC.

The chain uses TRBV6-5 and TRBJ2-2; 9 bases match TRBD1. V dropped 5 bases and J dropped 6; count of bases not matched to a gene: 4. CDR1 and CDR2 (germline): MNHEY, SVGAGI. The CDR3 is 14 amino acids. CDR3 protein: CASSERTGAGELFF. The CDR3 DNA sequence: TGTGCCAGCAGTGAGAGGACAGGGGCCGGGGAGCTGTTTTTT.